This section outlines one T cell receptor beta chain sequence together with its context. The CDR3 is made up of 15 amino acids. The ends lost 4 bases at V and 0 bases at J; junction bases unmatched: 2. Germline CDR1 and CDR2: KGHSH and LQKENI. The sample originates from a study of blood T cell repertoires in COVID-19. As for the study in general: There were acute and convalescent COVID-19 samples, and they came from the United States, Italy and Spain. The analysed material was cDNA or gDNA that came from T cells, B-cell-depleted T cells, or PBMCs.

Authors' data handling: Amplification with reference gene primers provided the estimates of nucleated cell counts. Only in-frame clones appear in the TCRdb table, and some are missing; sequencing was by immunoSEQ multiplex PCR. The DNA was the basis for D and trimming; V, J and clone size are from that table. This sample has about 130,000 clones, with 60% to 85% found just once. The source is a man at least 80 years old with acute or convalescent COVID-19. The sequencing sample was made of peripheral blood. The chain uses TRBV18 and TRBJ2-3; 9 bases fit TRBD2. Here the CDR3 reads CASSRGGGSTDTQYF. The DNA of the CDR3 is TGTGCCAGCTCACGCGGGGGGGGAAGCACAGATACGCAGTATTTT.